This TCR beta chain was recorded in a study of T cell responses to AZD1222 COVID-19 vaccine. Study-wide results and caveats: Baseline seropositives among AZD1222 recipients totaled only 5 to 7.

V shed 0 bases and J 6 bases; nucleotides not matched to a gene: 4. The CDR3 sequence is 16 residues long. The germline CDR1 and CDR2 sequences are LNHDA and SQIVND (reference sequence). The protocol was immunoSEQ multiplex PCR, while the TCRdb copy is restricted to in-frame clones and leaves out a portion. The sample has approximately 74,000 clones; 80% to 85% are singletons. A remark on this clone: Its matching antigen is unknown.

V gene TRBV19 combines with J gene TRBJ2-1, with 11 bases that match TRBD1. This sequence was found in an adult in good health. The sequences come from peripheral blood, collected on day 0 of AZD1222 vaccination. CDR3 sequence (DNA): TGTGCCAGTAGTATAGATGGGACAGGGGGTCGCAATGAGCAGTTCTTC. Translated: CASSIDGTGGRNEQFF. Based on the CDR3 plus reference TRBV19 and TRBJ2-1, the full variable domain is DGGITQSPKYLFRKEGQNVTLSCEQNLNHDAMYWYRQDPGQGLRLIYYSQIVNDFQKGDIAEGYSVSREKKESFPLTVTSAQKNPTAFYLCASSIDGTGGRNEQFFGPGTRLTVL.